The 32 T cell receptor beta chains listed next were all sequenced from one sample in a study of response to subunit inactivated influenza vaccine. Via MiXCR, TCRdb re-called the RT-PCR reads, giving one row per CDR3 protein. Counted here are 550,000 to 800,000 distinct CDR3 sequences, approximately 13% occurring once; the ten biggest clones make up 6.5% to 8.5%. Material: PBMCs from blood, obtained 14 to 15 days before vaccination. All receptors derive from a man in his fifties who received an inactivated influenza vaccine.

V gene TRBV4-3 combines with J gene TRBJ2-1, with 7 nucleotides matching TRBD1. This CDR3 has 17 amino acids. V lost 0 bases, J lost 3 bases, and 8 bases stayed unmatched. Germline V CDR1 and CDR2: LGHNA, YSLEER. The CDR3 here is CASSQDFRDSIYNEQFF. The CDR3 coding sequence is TGCGCCAGCAGCCAAGATTTCCGGGACAGTATCTACAATGAGCAGTTCTTC.

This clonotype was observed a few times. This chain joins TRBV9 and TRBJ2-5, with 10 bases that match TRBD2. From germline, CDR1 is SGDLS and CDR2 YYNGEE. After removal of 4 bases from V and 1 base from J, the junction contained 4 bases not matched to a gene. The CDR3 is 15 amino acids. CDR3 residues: CASSPSGSFQETQYF. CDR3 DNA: TGTGCCAGCAGCCCTAGCGGGAGCTTCCAAGAGACCCAGTACTTC.

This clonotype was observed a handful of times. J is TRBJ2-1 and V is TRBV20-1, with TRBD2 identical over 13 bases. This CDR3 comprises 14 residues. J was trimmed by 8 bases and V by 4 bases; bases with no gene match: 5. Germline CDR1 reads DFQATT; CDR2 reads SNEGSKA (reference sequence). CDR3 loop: CSATRTSGSDEQFF. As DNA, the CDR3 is TGCAGTGCTACCCGGACTAGCGGGAGCGATGAGCAGTTCTTC.

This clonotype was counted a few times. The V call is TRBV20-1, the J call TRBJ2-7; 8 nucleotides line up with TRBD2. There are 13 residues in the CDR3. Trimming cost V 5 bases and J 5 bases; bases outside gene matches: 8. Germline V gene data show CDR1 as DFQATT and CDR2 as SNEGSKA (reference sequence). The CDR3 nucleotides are TGCAGTGCTGGGACTAGGGTCGTGCACGAGCAGTACTTC. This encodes CSAGTRVVHEQYF.

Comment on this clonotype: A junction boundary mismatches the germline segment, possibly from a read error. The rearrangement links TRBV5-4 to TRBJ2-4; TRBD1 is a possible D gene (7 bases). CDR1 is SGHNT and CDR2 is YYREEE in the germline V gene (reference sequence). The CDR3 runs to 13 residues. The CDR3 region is CASSLALEGALVF. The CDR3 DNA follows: TGTGCCAGCAGCTTGGCCTTGGAGGGGGCCCTTGTCTTC.

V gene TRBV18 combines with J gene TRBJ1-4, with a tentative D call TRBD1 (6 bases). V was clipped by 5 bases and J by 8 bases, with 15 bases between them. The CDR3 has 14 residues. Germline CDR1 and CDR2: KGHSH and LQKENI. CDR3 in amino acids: CASSSRQVAEKLFF. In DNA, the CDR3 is TGTGCCAGCTCATCTCGACAGGTCGCGGAAAAACTGTTTTTT.

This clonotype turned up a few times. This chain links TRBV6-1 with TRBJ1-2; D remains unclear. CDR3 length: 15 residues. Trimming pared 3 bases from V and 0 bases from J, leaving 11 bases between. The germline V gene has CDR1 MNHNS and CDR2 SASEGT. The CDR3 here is CASSEGQNPNYGYTF. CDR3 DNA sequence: TGTGCCAGCAGTGAGGGCCAGAACCCTAACTATGGCTACACCTTC.

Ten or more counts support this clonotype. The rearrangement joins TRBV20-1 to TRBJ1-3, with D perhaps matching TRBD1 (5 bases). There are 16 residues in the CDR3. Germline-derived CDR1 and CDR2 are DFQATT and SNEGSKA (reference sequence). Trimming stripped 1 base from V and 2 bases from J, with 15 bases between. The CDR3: CSARVVRAGAGNTIYF. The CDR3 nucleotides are TGCAGTGCTAGAGTCGTCAGGGCCGGGGCTGGAAACACCATATATTTT.

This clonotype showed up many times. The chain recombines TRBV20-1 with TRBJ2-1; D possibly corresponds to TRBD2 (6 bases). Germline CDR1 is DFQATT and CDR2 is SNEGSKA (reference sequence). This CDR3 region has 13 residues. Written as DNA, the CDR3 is TGCAGCGGGAGCCTCTCCTTTTACAATGAGCAGTTCTTC. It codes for CSGSLSFYNEQFF.

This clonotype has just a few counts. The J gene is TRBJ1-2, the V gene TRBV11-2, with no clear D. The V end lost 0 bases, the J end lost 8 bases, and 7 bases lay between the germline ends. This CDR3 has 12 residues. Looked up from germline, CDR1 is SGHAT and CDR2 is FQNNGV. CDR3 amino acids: CASSLDGRGYTF. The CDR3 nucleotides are TGTGCCAGCAGCTTAGATGGGCGCGGCTACACCTTC.

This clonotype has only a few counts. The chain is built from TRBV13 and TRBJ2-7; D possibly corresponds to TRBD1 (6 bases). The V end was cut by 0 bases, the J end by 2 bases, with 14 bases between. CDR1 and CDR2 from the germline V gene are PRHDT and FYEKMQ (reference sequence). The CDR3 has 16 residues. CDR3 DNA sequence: TGTGCCAGCAGCTTAGGCGGCAGGGGCTATCCCTACGAGCAGTACTTC. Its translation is CASSLGGRGYPYEQYF.

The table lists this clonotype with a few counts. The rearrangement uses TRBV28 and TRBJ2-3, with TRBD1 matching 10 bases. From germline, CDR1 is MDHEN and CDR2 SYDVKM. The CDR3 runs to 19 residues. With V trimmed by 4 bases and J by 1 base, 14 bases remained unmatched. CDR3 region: CASSYNPSTGTGGTDTQYF. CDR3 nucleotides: TGTGCCAGCAGTTATAATCCTTCTACCGGGACAGGGGGCACAGATACGCAGTATTTT.

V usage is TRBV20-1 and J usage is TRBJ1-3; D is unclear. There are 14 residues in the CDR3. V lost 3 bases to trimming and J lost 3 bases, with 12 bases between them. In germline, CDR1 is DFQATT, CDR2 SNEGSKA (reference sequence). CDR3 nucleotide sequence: TGCAGTGCTAGTTTTCTCAGATTTGGAAACACCATATATTTT. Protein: CSASFLRFGNTIYF.

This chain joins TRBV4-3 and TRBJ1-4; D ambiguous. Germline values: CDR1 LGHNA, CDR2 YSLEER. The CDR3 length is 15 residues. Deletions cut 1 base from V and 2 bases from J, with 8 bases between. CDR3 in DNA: TGCGCCAGCAGCCAAGCCGAGGTTACTAATGAAAAACTGTTTTTT. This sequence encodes CASSQAEVTNEKLFF.

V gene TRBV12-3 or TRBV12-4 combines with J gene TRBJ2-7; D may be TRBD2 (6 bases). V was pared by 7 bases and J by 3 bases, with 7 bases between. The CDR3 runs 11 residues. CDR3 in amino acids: CASMGGYEQYF. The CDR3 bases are TGTGCCAGCATGGGGGGCTACGAGCAGTACTTC.

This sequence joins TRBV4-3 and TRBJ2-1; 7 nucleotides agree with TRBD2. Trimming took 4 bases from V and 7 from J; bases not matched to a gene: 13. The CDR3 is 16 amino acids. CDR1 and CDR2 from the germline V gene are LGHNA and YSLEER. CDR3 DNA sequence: TGCGCCAGCAGCCTCGGAAGGACTAGGGGAGAGAATGAGCAGTTCTTC. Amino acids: CASSLGRTRGENEQFF.

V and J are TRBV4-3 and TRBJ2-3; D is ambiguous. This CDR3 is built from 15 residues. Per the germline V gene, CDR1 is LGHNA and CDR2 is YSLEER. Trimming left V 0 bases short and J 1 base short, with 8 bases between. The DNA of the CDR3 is TGCGCCAGCAGCCAAGATATTCTGGGCACAGATACGCAGTATTTT. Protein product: CASSQDILGTDTQYF.

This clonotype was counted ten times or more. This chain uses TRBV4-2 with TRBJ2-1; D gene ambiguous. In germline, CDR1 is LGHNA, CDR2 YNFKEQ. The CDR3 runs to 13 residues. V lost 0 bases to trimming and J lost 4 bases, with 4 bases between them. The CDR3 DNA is TGTGCCAGCAGCCAAGATCTGTACAATGAGCAGTTCTTC. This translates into CASSQDLYNEQFF.

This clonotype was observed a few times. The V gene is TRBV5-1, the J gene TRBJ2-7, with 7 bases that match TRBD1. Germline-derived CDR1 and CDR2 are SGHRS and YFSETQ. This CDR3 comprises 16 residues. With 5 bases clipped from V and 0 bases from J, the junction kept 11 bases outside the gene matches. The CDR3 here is CASRVSPQGTSYEQYF. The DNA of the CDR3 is TGCGCCAGCAGAGTATCCCCACAGGGGACCTCCTACGAGCAGTACTTC.

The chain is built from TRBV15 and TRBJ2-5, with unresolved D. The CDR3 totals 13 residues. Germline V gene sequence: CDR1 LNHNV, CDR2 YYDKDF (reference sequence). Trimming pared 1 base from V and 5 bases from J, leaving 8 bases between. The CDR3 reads CATSRVLTETQYF. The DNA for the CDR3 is TGTGCCACCAGCAGAGTCTTGACGGAGACCCAGTACTTC.

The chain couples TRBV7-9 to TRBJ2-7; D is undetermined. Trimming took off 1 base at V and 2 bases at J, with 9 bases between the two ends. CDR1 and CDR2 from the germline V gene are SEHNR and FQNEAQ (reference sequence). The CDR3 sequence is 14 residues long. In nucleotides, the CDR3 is TGTGCCAGCAGCTTAGGACACCCTCCCTACGAGCAGTACTTC. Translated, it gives CASSLGHPPYEQYF.

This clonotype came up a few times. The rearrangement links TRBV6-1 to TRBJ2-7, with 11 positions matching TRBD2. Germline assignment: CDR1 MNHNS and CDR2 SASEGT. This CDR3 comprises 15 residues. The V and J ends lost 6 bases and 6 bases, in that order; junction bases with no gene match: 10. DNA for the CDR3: TGTGCCAGCAGACCACTACTAGCGGGAGTAGGCGAGCAGTACTTC. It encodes CASRPLLAGVGEQYF.

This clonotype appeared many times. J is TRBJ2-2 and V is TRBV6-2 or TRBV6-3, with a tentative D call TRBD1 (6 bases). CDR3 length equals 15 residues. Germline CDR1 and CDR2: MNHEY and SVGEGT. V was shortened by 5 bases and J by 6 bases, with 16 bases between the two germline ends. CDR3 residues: CASSTIQGISGELFF. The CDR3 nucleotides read TGTGCCAGCAGTACGATACAGGGAATATCCGGGGAGCTGTTTTTT.

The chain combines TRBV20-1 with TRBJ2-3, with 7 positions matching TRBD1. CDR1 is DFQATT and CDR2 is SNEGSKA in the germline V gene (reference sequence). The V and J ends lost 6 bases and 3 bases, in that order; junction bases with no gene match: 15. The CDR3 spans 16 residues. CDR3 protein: CSATLIPGQQTDTQYF. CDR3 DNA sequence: TGCAGTGCCACGCTCATACCGGGACAGCAAACAGATACGCAGTATTTT.

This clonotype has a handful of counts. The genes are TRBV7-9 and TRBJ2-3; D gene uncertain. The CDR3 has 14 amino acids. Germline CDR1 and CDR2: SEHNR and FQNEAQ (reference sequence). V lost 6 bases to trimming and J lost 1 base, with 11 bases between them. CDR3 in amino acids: CASRLHSGTDTQYF. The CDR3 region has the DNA TGTGCCAGCAGGCTTCACTCAGGCACAGATACGCAGTATTTT. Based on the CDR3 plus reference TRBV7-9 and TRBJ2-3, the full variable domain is DTGVSQNPRHKITKRGQNVTFRCDPISEHNRLYWYRQTLGQGPEFLTYFQNEAQLEKSRLLSDRFSAERPKGSFSTLEIQRTEQGDSAMYLCASRLHSGTDTQYFGPGTRLTVL.

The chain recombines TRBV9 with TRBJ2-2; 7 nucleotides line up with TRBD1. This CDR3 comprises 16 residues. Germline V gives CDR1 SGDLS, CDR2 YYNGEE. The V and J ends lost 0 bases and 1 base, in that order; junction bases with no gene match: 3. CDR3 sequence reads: CASSVATGMNTGELFF. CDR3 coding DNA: TGTGCCAGCAGCGTAGCGACAGGGATGAACACCGGGGAGCTGTTTTTT.

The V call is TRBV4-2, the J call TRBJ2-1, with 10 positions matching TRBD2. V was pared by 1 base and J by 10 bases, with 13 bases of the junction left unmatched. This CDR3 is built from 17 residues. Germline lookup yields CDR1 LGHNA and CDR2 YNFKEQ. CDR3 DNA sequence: TGTGCCAGCAGCCAAGTTGTCTCTAGCGGGAGTCTAAGAGAGCAGTTCTTC. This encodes CASSQVVSSGSLREQFF.

CDR3 coding DNA: TGTGCCAGCAGTGTACAGGGCGGGGACACTGAAGCTTTCTTT. Amino acids: CASSVQGGDTEAFF. V usage is TRBV6-2 or TRBV6-3 and J usage is TRBJ1-1; maybe TRBD1 (6 bases). Germline CDR1 MNHEY, CDR2 SVGEGT. Trimming took 5 bases from V and 3 from J, leaving 13 bases between them. CDR3 length: 14 amino acids.

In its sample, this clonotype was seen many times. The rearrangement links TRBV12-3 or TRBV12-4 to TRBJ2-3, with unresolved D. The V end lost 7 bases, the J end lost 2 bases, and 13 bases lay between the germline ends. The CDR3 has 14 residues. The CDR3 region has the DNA TGTGCCAGCACCCCTCTCGGGCTCACAGATACGCAGTATTTT. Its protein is CASTPLGLTDTQYF.

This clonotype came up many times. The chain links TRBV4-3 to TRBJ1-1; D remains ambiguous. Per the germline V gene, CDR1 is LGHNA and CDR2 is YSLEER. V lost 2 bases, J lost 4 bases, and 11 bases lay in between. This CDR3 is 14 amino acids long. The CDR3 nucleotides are TGCGCCAGCAGCCAACACGGCGGAGGCACTGAAGCTTTCTTT. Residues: CASSQHGGGTEAFF.

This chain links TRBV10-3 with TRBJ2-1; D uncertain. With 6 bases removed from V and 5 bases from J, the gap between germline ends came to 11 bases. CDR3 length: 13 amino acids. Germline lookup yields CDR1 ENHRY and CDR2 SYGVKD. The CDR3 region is CAIRGLANNEQFF. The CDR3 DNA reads TGTGCCATCAGAGGTTTGGCCAACAATGAGCAGTTCTTC.

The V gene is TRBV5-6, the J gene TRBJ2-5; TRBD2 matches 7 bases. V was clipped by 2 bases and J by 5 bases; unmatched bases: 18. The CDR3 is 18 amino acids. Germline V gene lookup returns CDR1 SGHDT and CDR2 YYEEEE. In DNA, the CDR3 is TGTGCCAGCAGCTTTTTGCGGCAAGGCGGGGGATCAGACGAGACCCAGTACTTC. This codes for CASSFLRQGGGSDETQYF. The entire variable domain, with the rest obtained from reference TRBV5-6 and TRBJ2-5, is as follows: DAGVTQSPTHLIKTRGQQVTLRCSPKSGHDTVSWYQQALGQGPQFIFQYYEEEERQRGNFPDRFSGHQFPNYSSELNVNALLLGDSALYLCASSFLRQGGGSDETQYFGPGTRLLVL.